Shown below are 30 T cell receptor beta chains from a single sample sequenced in a study of T cell clones after liver transplantation (dated by TCRdb to the late 2010s). The time point label for this specimen denotes: pre-transplant. The library was generated by the immunoSEQ multiplex PCR assay. This immuneACCESS table, as held by TCRdb, lists in-frame sequences with V and J called but not all clones. Of the missing ones, under half trace to an unresolved V gene in checked studies; the others have no known cause. For this sample there are 95,000 to 110,000 clones; around four fifths appear just once. The top ten hold 0.8% to 1% of the sample. Sequenced here: CD4+ T cells from blood, sampled before liver transplant. The source is a human donor who received a liver transplant.

The rearrangement links TRBV28 to TRBJ2-1; TRBD2 agrees at 11 bases. The CDR3 contains 14 residues. V shed 8 bases, J shed 6 bases, and the junction held 6 bases outside the gene matches. The V gene's germline CDR1 is MDHEN and CDR2 SYDVKM. The CDR3 sequence: CASAIAGGPNEQFF. DNA for the CDR3: TGTGCCAGCGCGATAGCGGGGGGGCCCAATGAGCAGTTCTTC.

The J gene is TRBJ2-5, the V gene TRBV7-7; 9 positions match TRBD2. Germline-derived CDR1 and CDR2 are SSHAT and FNYEAQ (reference sequence). This CDR3 is built from 15 residues. After removal of 4 bases from V and 2 bases from J, the junction contained 5 bases not matched to a gene. The CDR3 DNA is TGTGCCAGCAGCTCAGCGGGACTAGCTCAAGAGACCCAGTACTTC. This codes for CASSSAGLAQETQYF.

This sequence joins TRBV5-1 and TRBJ1-4, with D possibly TRBD1 on 6 matching bases. The CDR3 is 16 amino acids. Trimming pared 3 bases from V and 4 bases from J, leaving 16 bases between. Germline CDR1 is SGHRS and CDR2 is YFSETQ. CDR3 sequence: CASSYGQSSLNEKLFF. The CDR3 DNA reads as TGCGCCAGCAGCTACGGACAGAGCAGCCTTAATGAAAAACTGTTTTTT.

This clone was found a few times. The genes are TRBV18 and TRBJ2-1; D gene uncertain. CDR3 length equals 14 residues. V was trimmed by 5 bases and J by 4 bases, leaving 12 bases between them. From germline, CDR1 is KGHSH and CDR2 LQKENI. CDR3 in amino acids: CASSSEQPYNEQFF. CDR3 DNA sequence: TGTGCCAGCTCATCTGAACAGCCATACAATGAGCAGTTCTTC. The full variable domain, completed using reference TRBV18 and TRBJ2-1, is NAGVMQNPRHLVRRRGQEARLRCSPMKGHSHVYWYRQLPEEGLKFMVYLQKENIIDESGMPKERFSAEFPKEGPSILRIQQVVRGDSAAYFCASSSEQPYNEQFFGPGTRLTVL.

The V gene is TRBV27, the J gene TRBJ2-7; perhaps D is TRBD1 or TRBD2 (5 bases each). CDR1 MNHEY and CDR2 SMNVEV come from the germline V gene (reference sequence). This CDR3 region has 13 residues. V dropped 10 bases and J dropped 6 bases, with 19 bases sitting between them. CDR3 nucleotides: TGTGCCACTCTTACAGGACCTGGGGGCGAGCAGTACTTC. It codes for CATLTGPGGEQYF.

The gene calls are TRBV6-5 and TRBJ2-7; the D gene could be TRBD1 or TRBD2 (6 bases each). Germline CDR1 reads MNHEY; CDR2 reads SVGAGI. The length of the CDR3 is 13 residues. The V end lost 2 bases, the J end lost 3 bases, and 8 bases lay between the germline ends. DNA for the CDR3: TGTGCCAGCAGTTACCGGGGGCACTACGAGCAGTACTTC. The encoded protein is CASSYRGHYEQYF.

J is TRBJ1-1 and V is TRBV6-1, with 10 bases fitting TRBD1. V shed 4 bases, J shed 4 bases, and the junction held 6 bases outside the gene matches. Germline CDR1 is MNHNS and CDR2 is SASEGT. The CDR3 is made up of 15 amino acids. CDR3 in amino acids: CASSARTGGFTEAFF. The CDR3 bases are TGTGCCAGCAGTGCCCGGACAGGGGGTTTCACTGAAGCTTTCTTT.

V usage is TRBV6-6 and J usage is TRBJ2-3; 7 bases fit TRBD2. This CDR3 region has 14 residues. With 6 bases clipped from V and 2 bases from J, the junction kept 5 bases outside the gene matches. The germline CDR1 and CDR2 sequences are MNHNY and SVGAGI (reference sequence). This CDR3 is CASRGAGNTDTQYF. CDR3 in DNA: TGTGCCAGCAGGGGAGCGGGGAACACAGATACGCAGTATTTT.

In this sample, this clone turned up once. The chain has TRBV2 and TRBJ2-2; TRBD2 matches 7 bases. The V gene end was trimmed by 6 bases and the J gene end by 1 base; junction bases not matched to a gene: 5. The length of the CDR3 is 15 residues. Germline lookup yields CDR1 SNHLY and CDR2 FYNNEI. CDR3 sequence: CASRKSSGNTGELFF. CDR3 sequence (DNA): TGTGCCAGCAGGAAGTCTAGCGGGAACACCGGGGAGCTGTTTTTT.

This clone was observed a single time. J is TRBJ2-7 and V is TRBV11-1; D uncertain. The CDR3 covers 11 residues. Trimming pared 5 bases from V and 3 bases from J, leaving 5 bases between. Germline CDR1 is SGHAT and CDR2 is FQDESV (reference sequence). DNA of the CDR3: TGTGCCAGCAGCACCATCTACGAGCAGTACTTC. Translated: CASSTIYEQYF.

This rearrangement joins TRBV7-3 to TRBJ2-1; D is ambiguous. Per germline, CDR1 SGHTA and CDR2 FQGTGA. The CDR3 spans 15 residues. V was pared by 1 base and J by 0 bases, with 7 bases between. The CDR3 loop reads CASSLMDNSYNEQFF. DNA of the CDR3: TGTGCCAGCAGCTTAATGGATAACTCCTACAATGAGCAGTTCTTC.

CDR3: CASSTPLGQSAPYSNQPQHF. CDR3 in DNA: TGCGCCAGCAGCACGCCCCTGGGACAGTCGGCACCTTATAGCAATCAGCCCCAGCATTTT. The rearrangement links TRBV5-1 to TRBJ1-5, with TRBD1 matching 7 bases. The V gene's germline CDR1 is SGHRS and CDR2 YFSETQ. V lost 4 bases, J lost 0 bases, and 19 bases stayed unmatched. There are 20 residues in the CDR3.

The chain links TRBV7-2 to TRBJ1-2; perhaps TRBD1 as D (6 bases). Trimming removed 4 bases at V and 5 bases at J, with 17 bases between. The V gene's germline CDR1 is SGHTA and CDR2 FQGNSA. CDR3 length: 15 amino acids. CDR3 sequence (DNA): TGTGCCAGCAGCTCCCAAACGACAGGAATATATGGCTACACCTTC. Protein sequence: CASSSQTTGIYGYTF.

The chain couples TRBV18 to TRBJ1-2, with D perhaps TRBD1 (6 bases). The CDR3 runs 13 residues. V was clipped by 2 bases and J by 4 bases, with 8 bases between them. Germline V gives CDR1 KGHSH, CDR2 LQKENI. The DNA for the CDR3 is TGTGCCAGCTCACCAGAGACAGGCTATGGCTACACCTTC. It is translated as CASSPETGYGYTF.

Remarks on this clone: Other DNA sequences in this specimen translate into the identical CDR3. The CDR3, as DNA: TGCGCCAGCAGCTTAGACGGCGGGGAGCTGTTTTTT. Encoded protein: CASSLDGGELFF. V usage is TRBV5-1 and J usage is TRBJ2-2; no clear D gene. Between the trimmed V and J ends, which lost 2 bases and 7 bases, there was a span of 6 bases. CDR3 size: 12 residues. Germline V lookup: CDR1 SGHRS, CDR2 YFSETQ.

This chain joins TRBV29-1 and TRBJ2-7; TRBD1 agrees at 12 bases. V lost 2 bases and J lost 5; bases outside the gene matches: 4. This CDR3 is built from 14 residues. CDR1 is SQVTM, CDR2 ANQGSEA, per germline. The CDR3 bases are TGCAGCGTTGAACCGGGACAGGGGGCAGACGAGCAGTACTTC. Residues: CSVEPGQGADEQYF.

Notes on this clone: Germline and junction disagree at one end, which may indicate a read error. The V and J genes are TRBV27 and TRBJ2-2; D unclear. The CDR3 is made up of 13 amino acids. Germline-derived CDR1 and CDR2 are MNHEY and SMNVEV (reference sequence). The CDR3 DNA follows: TGTGCCAGCAGTTTATCGAGACCCGGTGAGCTGTTTTTT. This gives the protein CASSLSRPGELFF.

The chain recombines TRBV7-2 with TRBJ2-3; D gene uncertain. The CDR3 is made up of 11 amino acids. The V gene's germline CDR1 is SGHTA and CDR2 FQGNSA. V lost 5 bases and J lost 5, with 5 bases in between. The CDR3 DNA is TGTGCCAGCAGCCCTCAAGATACGCAGTATTTT. Translated, it gives CASSPQDTQYF.

The rearrangement links TRBV6-6 to TRBJ2-7, with D possibly being TRBD1 (6 bases). Germline V gene sequence: CDR1 MNHNY, CDR2 SVGAGI (reference sequence). Deletions cut 5 bases from V and 7 bases from J, with 15 bases between. This CDR3 spans 13 amino acids. The CDR3 protein is CASSTRGLREQYF. CDR3 DNA: TGTGCCAGCAGTACCAGGGGCCTTCGGGAGCAGTACTTC.

The J gene is TRBJ1-1, the V gene TRBV5-6; tentative D call: TRBD1 (6 bases). Germline CDR1 and CDR2: SGHDT and YYEEEE. Trimming took off 1 base at V and 5 bases at J, with 18 bases between the two ends. CDR3 size: 16 residues. The CDR3 nucleotides read TGTGCCAGCAGCTTGCGTCAGGGGCCCCAGTATACTGAAGCTTTCTTT. Translation gives CASSLRQGPQYTEAFF.

The gene calls are TRBV10-3 and TRBJ2-7, with 7 bases matching TRBD2. Trimming at V came to 4 bases and at J to 5 bases, leaving 2 bases not matched to a gene. This CDR3 comprises 12 residues. Looked up from germline, CDR1 is ENHRY and CDR2 is SYGVKD. Written as DNA, the CDR3 is TGTGCCATCAGTGTCCGGGGGGACGAGCAGTACTTC. As protein: CAISVRGDEQYF.

The chain uses TRBV30 and TRBJ2-1, with D possibly being TRBD2 (6 bases). The CDR3 runs 16 residues. Germline-derived CDR1 and CDR2 are GTSNPN and SVGIG (reference sequence). The CDR3: CAQVPRGTSSYNEQFF. CDR3 DNA sequence: TGTGCACAGGTCCCCCGGGGGACGAGCTCCTACAATGAGCAGTTCTTC.

The chain employs TRBV10-3 and TRBJ2-6, with D unclear. Germline V gene lookup returns CDR1 ENHRY and CDR2 SYGVKD. V gave up 6 bases and J gave up 3 bases, with 9 bases separating them. This CDR3 region has 14 residues. The CDR3 DNA is TGTGCCATCAGCCCGGGTGGTGGGGCCAACGTCCTGACTTTC. The encoded protein is CAISPGGGANVLTF.

The genes are TRBV2 and TRBJ2-7, with 10 nucleotides matching TRBD1. J lost 7 bases, V lost 4 bases, and 7 bases had no gene match. Germline CDR1 reads SNHLY; CDR2 reads FYNNEI. This CDR3 region has 14 residues. This CDR3 is CASSAGQGLWEQYF. The CDR3 DNA reads TGTGCCAGCAGTGCGGGACAGGGGTTGTGGGAGCAGTACTTC. Filled out from reference TRBV2 and TRBJ2-7, the complete variable domain reads EPEVTQTPSHQVTQMGQEVILRCVPISNHLYFYWYRQILGQKVEFLVSFYNNEISEKSEIFDDQFSVERPDGSNFTLKIRSTKLEDSAMYFCASSAGQGLWEQYFGPGTRLTVT.

The chain couples TRBV28 to TRBJ2-5; no definite D call. V was trimmed by 7 bases and J by 1 base, leaving 16 bases between them. Germline CDR1 is MDHEN and CDR2 is SYDVKM. There are 15 residues in the CDR3. Written as DNA, the CDR3 is TGTGCCAGCAACCCCACTGGCGTCCCCCAAGAGACCCAGTACTTC. As protein: CASNPTGVPQETQYF. Drawing the rest from reference TRBV28 and TRBJ2-5, the complete variable domain is DVKVTQSSRYLVKRTGEKVFLECVQDMDHENMFWYRQDPGLGLRLIYFSYDVKMKEKGDIPEGYSVSREKKERFSLILESASTNQTSMYLCASNPTGVPQETQYFGPGTRLLVL.

The genes are TRBV10-2 and TRBJ2-1, with 7 bases that match TRBD1. The length of the CDR3 is 12 residues. The V and J ends lost 6 bases and 8 bases, in that order; junction bases with no gene match: 4. Germline values: CDR1 WSHSY, CDR2 SAAADI. The chain's CDR3 is CASRPTGDEQFF. As DNA, the CDR3 is TGCGCCAGCAGACCAACAGGGGATGAGCAGTTCTTC.

The CDR3 loop is CASSLQGVAEAFF. The DNA of the CDR3 is TGTGCCAGCAGCTTGCAGGGGGTTGCTGAAGCTTTCTTT. This chain uses TRBV5-8 with TRBJ1-1; 7 bases map to TRBD1. Losses at the gene ends were 1 base for V and 6 bases for J; bases not matched to a gene: 3. Germline V gene data show CDR1 as SGHTS and CDR2 as YDEGEE. The CDR3 sequence is 13 residues long.

V and J are TRBV4-2 and TRBJ1-5, with D possibly TRBD1 on 5 matching bases. Trimming stripped 4 bases from V and 4 bases from J, with 26 bases between. Germline CDR1 LGHNA, CDR2 YNFKEQ. CDR3 length equals 19 residues. For the CDR3, the DNA is TGTGCCAGCAGCCCAAGCCAGGGACTCGCGGGCGGGAGAAATCAGCCCCAGCATTTT. Amino acid sequence: CASSPSQGLAGGRNQPQHF.

V and J are TRBV19 and TRBJ1-3; 7 positions match TRBD1. In germline, CDR1 is LNHDA, CDR2 SQIVND (reference sequence). The V segment lost 6 bases and the J segment 0 bases; nucleotides outside the gene matches: 8. CDR3 length equals 16 residues. The CDR3: CASRGEQGISGNTIYF. The DNA of the CDR3 is TGTGCCAGTAGGGGAGAACAGGGGATCTCTGGAAACACCATATATTTT. The entire variable domain, with the rest obtained from reference TRBV19 and TRBJ1-3, is as follows: DGGITQSPKYLFRKEGQNVTLSCEQNLNHDAMYWYRQDPGQGLRLIYYSQIVNDFQKGDIAEGYSVSREKKESFPLTVTSAQKNPTAFYLCASRGEQGISGNTIYFGEGSWLTVV.

The genes are TRBV27 and TRBJ2-5; the D gene could be TRBD1 or TRBD2 (7 bases each). V was cut by 11 bases and J by 5 bases, with 24 bases left in between. Germline CDR1 and CDR2: MNHEY and SMNVEV (reference sequence). The CDR3 is 15 residues long. CDR3 in amino acids: CAARGGCNARETQYF. In nucleotides, the CDR3 is TGTGCCGCCAGGGGGGGGTGCAACGCCCGGGAGACCCAGTACTTC.